The clone carrying this T cell receptor beta chain was counted many times. Its antigen remains unknown. This entry belongs to a study of CD8+CD57+ T cells in acquired aplastic anemia. Study information: DNA from sorted CD4+ and CD8+ cells averaged about 3.2 ug. Healthy-donor CD4+ cells averaged about 11 million reads.

CDR3 length equals 12 residues. From germline, CDR1 is SGDLS and CDR2 YYNGEE. Trimming cost V 0 bases and J 8 bases, with 7 bases left between them. CDR3 and TCR beta VDJ profiling relied on a genomic DNA template. TCRdb re-called the reads with MiXCR, one entry per CDR3 protein. The sample records 400,000 to 450,000 distinct CDR3 sequences, under 80% being singletons. Whole-study results and caveats: Patients and healthy controls showed no significant CD8+ Simpson's diversity difference. Researchers report that 25 to 35 CD8+ CDR3 sequences appeared in both patients and controls.

The receptor's source is a human donor in good health, serving as a control. The specimen sequenced was sorted CD4+, CD8+, or CD8+CD57+ T cells (not recorded which) from PBMCs. J is TRBJ2-3 and V is TRBV9; D unclear. CDR3 DNA sequence: TGTGCCAGCAGCGTAGAGGGTAGTACGCAGTATTTT. It codes for CASSVEGSTQYF.